This T cell receptor (beta chain) was sequenced in a study of T-cell reconstitution after alpha-beta-depleted transplantation in children. General study findings and limits: Diversity and T-cell counts at one year after transplant derived mostly from new T cells.

Remarks on this clonotype: Its antigen is unknown. A junction boundary mismatches the germline segment, possibly from a read error.

A library of TCRbeta sequences, prepared with unique molecular identifiers, was generated. One entry per CDR3 protein, called by TCRdb with MiXCR from the PCR reads. The sample includes over 200,000 distinct CDR3 sequences, 9.5% to 13% of them seen just once. CDR3 size: 19 residues. The TCR originated in a child under two years old with acute myeloid leukemia, due to receive a stem cell transplant. This chain links TRBV12-3 or TRBV12-4 with TRBJ2-1; 8 bases map to TRBD2. This specimen was PBMCs, taken before TCRalphabeta/CD19-depleted stem cell transplant. Here the CDR3 DNA reads TGTGCCTGCAGTTTACCCGATCTTGGACTAGCTGAAGCCCCGAATGAGCAGTTCTTC. Translated, it gives CACSLPDLGLAEAPNEQFF.